This T cell receptor beta chain was obtained from a study of cytomegalovirus exposure and HLA in healthy donors. Broader study findings: Investigators reported approximately 150 TCR beta chains as tied to cytomegalovirus. Rarity marked most TCR sequences, yet some public TCRs occurred in many donors. In the 100 to 150 validation repertoires, about 95% of cluster scores exceeded 0, per a later analysis.

A remark on this clone: Its specificity is unknown.

The germline gives CDR1 KGHSH, CDR2 LQKENI. There are 16 residues in the CDR3. The V and J ends lost 3 bases and 1 base, in that order; junction bases with no gene match: 8. Clones were read by immunoSEQ multiplex PCR, and TCRdb kept only the in-frame ones, dropping some. Among roughly 70,000 clones, roughly 95% were seen once, and the ten largest hold under 2.5%. The clonotype originates from a man younger than 30 in good health and CMV-seronegative. V gene TRBV18 combines with J gene TRBJ1-2, with 7 bases aligning to TRBD1. Sample: PBMCs. CDR3: CASSPTSGGDNYGYTF. CDR3 DNA: TGTGCCAGCTCACCTACGTCAGGGGGAGATAACTATGGCTACACCTTC.